This is a list of T cell receptor beta chains from one sample in a study of shared clonotypes between healthy human individuals. The table came from immunoSEQ multiplex PCR; TCRdb's copy has only in-frame clones and leaves some out. The table records around 350,000 clones, more than 60% of them present only once. The sample comprised memory CD4+ T cells sorted from blood. The source is a man younger than 45 in good health. Each CDR3 is given with its conserved first and last residue. Fields, in order: CDR3 protein, CDR3 DNA, J gene, D gene, clone size, V gene. The D gene is left open where the match is weak. Size is omitted from some rows. Given values are once, few, many or a class for expanded clones.

CDR3: CASPRAGPSTDTQYF
DNA: TGTGCCAGCCCCCGAGCGGGACCCAGCACAGATACGCAGTATTTT
J: TRBJ2-3
D: TRBD2
size: few
V: TRBV27

CDR3: CASRANSGNTIYF
DNA: TGTGCCAGCAGGGCGAACTCTGGAAACACCATATATTTT
J: TRBJ1-3
D: NA
size: few
V: TRBV2

CDR3: CASSLRGQGTDTQYF
DNA: TGTGCCAGCAGCCTCCGCGGACAGGGCACAGATACGCAGTATTTT
J: TRBJ2-3
D: TRBD1
size: many
V: TRBV11-2

CDR3: CASSLVRQETQYF
DNA: TGTGCCAGCAGCTTGGTTAGGCAAGAGACCCAGTACTTC
J: TRBJ2-5
D: NA
size: NA
V: TRBV5-6

CDR3: CASSDPGYETQYF
DNA: TGTGCCAGCAGTGACCCAGGGTACGAGACCCAGTACTTC
J: TRBJ2-5
D: NA
size: NA
V: TRBV25-1

CDR3: CASSRDDGLARRYNEQFF
DNA: TGCGCCAGCAGCCGAGACGATGGACTAGCCAGGAGGTACAATGAGCAGTTCTTC
J: TRBJ2-1
D: TRBD2
size: NA
V: TRBV4-3

CDR3: CASSSGVPGTGELFF
DNA: TGTGCCAGCAGCTCAGGGGTCCCGGGCACCGGGGAGCTGTTTTTT
J: TRBJ2-2
D: NA
size: NA
V: TRBV7-2

CDR3: CSGLAGRYGYTF
DNA: TGCAGCGGCCTTGCTGGGCGCTATGGCTACACCTTC
J: TRBJ1-2
D: NA
size: NA
V: TRBV29-1

CDR3: CASSLTGAFNTGELFF
DNA: TGTGCCAGCAGCCTTACAGGGGCCTTCAACACCGGGGAGCTGTTTTTT
J: TRBJ2-2
D: TRBD1
size: NA
V: TRBV5-6

CDR3: CASKGPNEQFF
DNA: TGTGCCAGCAAGGGACCCAATGAGCAGTTCTTC
J: TRBJ2-1
D: NA
size: few
V: TRBV27

CDR3: CASSLAAGVQETQYF
DNA: TGTGCCAGCAGCTTAGCCGCGGGAGTCCAAGAGACCCAGTACTTC
J: TRBJ2-5
D: TRBD2
size: NA
V: TRBV13

CDR3: CASSVGRAADEQYF
DNA: TGTGCCAGCTCGGTGGGGAGGGCCGCCGACGAGCAGTACTTC
J: TRBJ2-7
D: TRBD2
size: many
V: TRBV18

CDR3: CASSFPPLAGGRDTQYF
DNA: TGTGCCAGCAGTTTCCCCCCCCTAGCGGGGGGGAGAGATACGCAGTATTTT
J: TRBJ2-3
D: TRBD2
size: NA
V: TRBV7-2

CDR3: CSVELAVQETQYF
DNA: TGCAGCGTTGAACTAGCGGTACAAGAGACCCAGTACTTC
J: TRBJ2-5
D: TRBD2
size: once
V: TRBV29-1

CDR3: CASSYARRGYGYTF
DNA: TGTGCCAGCAGTTACGCTCGGCGCGGCTATGGCTACACCTTC
J: TRBJ1-2
D: NA
size: NA
V: TRBV6-5

CDR3: CASSADRASGNTIYF
DNA: TGTGCCAGCTCCGCCGACAGGGCCTCTGGAAACACCATATATTTT
J: TRBJ1-3
D: TRBD1
size: once
V: TRBV18

CDR3: CASSERKGSWETQYF
DNA: TGTGCCAGCAGTGAACGCAAGGGTTCTTGGGAGACCCAGTACTTC
J: TRBJ2-5
D: NA
size: NA
V: TRBV2

CDR3: CASSTDRTGANVLTF
DNA: TGTGCCAGTAGTACCGACAGAACTGGGGCCAACGTCCTGACTTTC
J: TRBJ2-6
D: NA
size: NA
V: TRBV19

CDR3: CASEGTPNYTF
DNA: TGTGCCAGCGAGGGGACACCCAACTACACCTTC
J: TRBJ1-2
D: NA
size: NA
V: TRBV2

CDR3: CASSEASGSLETQYF
DNA: TGCGCCAGCAGTGAGGCTAGCGGGAGTTTGGAGACCCAGTACTTC
J: TRBJ2-5
D: TRBD2
size: NA
V: TRBV10-2

CDR3: CASSLFPGIYEQYF
DNA: TGTGCCAGCAGCTTATTCCCAGGGATCTACGAGCAGTACTTC
J: TRBJ2-7
D: NA
size: NA
V: TRBV7-2

CDR3: CASSRTGQTEAFF
DNA: TGTGCCAGCAGCAGGACGGGGCAGACTGAAGCTTTCTTT
J: TRBJ1-1
D: NA
size: NA
V: TRBV7-9

CDR3: CASSSSNHNRRGGYTF
DNA: TGTGCCAGTAGTTCTTCCAATCACAACAGGCGTGGTGGCTACACCTTC
J: TRBJ1-2
D: NA
size: NA
V: TRBV19

CDR3: CASSTISNQPQHF
DNA: TGTGCCAGCAGTACGATTAGCAATCAGCCCCAGCATTTT
J: TRBJ1-5
D: NA
size: NA
V: TRBV27

CDR3: CASSLWGQGLLNYGYTF
DNA: TGTGCCAGCAGTTTATGGGGACAGGGCCTCCTCAACTATGGCTACACCTTC
J: TRBJ1-2
D: TRBD1
size: NA
V: TRBV28

CDR3: CASSREETQYF
DNA: TGTGCCAGCAGTAGGGAAGAGACCCAGTACTTC
J: TRBJ2-5
D: NA
size: NA
V: TRBV6-1

CDR3: CASKVNIRSEQYF
DNA: TGCGCCAGCAAAGTCAACATTCGAAGCGAGCAGTACTTC
J: TRBJ2-7
D: NA
size: once
V: TRBV5-1

CDR3: CASSILLAGPYEQYF
DNA: TGTGCCAGTAGTATCTTACTAGCGGGGCCCTACGAGCAGTACTTC
J: TRBJ2-7
D: TRBD2
size: once
V: TRBV19

CDR3: CASSPSGSVADTQYF
DNA: TGTGCCAGCAGCCCCAGCGGGAGTGTCGCAGATACGCAGTATTTT
J: TRBJ2-3
D: TRBD2
size: NA
V: TRBV7-2